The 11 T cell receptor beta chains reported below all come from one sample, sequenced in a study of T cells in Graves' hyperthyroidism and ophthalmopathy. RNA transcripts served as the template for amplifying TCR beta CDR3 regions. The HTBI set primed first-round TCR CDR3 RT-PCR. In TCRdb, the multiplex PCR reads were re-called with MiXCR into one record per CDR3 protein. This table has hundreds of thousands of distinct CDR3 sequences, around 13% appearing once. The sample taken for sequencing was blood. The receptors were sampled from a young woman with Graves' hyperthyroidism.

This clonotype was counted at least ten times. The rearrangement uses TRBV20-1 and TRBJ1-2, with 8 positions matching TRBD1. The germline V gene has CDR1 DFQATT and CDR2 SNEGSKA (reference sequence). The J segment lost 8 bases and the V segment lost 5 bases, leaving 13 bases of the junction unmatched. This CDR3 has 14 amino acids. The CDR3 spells CSAGTDRGPQGYTF. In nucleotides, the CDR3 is TGCAGTGCTGGGACCGACAGGGGTCCCCAAGGCTACACCTTC.

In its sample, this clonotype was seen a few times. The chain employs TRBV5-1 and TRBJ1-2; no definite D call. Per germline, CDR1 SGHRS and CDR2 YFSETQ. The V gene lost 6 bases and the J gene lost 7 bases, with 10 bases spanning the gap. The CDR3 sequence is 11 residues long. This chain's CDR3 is CASIEGGGYTF. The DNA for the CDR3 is TGCGCCAGCATTGAAGGTGGTGGCTACACCTTC.

DNA for the CDR3: TGTGCCAGTAGTACCTTGGGCAGGGTGGGAATTCCTGAAGCTTTCTTT. Translated: CASSTLGRVGIPEAFF. The rearrangement joins TRBV19 to TRBJ1-1; maybe TRBD1 (5 bases). CDR1 LNHDA and CDR2 SQIVND come from the germline V gene (reference sequence). The CDR3 loop spans 16 amino acids. Trimming pared 4 bases from V and 6 bases from J, leaving 21 bases between. Based on the CDR3 plus reference TRBV19 and TRBJ1-1, the full variable domain is DGGITQSPKYLFRKEGQNVTLSCEQNLNHDAMYWYRQDPGQGLRLIYYSQIVNDFQKGDIAEGYSVSREKKESFPLTVTSAQKNPTAFYLCASSTLGRVGIPEAFFGQGTRLTVV.

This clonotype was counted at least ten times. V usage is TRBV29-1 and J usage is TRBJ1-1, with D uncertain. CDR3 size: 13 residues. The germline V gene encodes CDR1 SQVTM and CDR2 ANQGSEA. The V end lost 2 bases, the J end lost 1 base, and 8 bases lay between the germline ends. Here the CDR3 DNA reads TGCAGCGTTGAAACCTATACGAACACTGAAGCTTTCTTT. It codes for CSVETYTNTEAFF.

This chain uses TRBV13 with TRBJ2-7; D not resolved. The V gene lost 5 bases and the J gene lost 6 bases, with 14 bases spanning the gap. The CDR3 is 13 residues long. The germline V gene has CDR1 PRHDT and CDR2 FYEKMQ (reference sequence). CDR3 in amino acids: CASSVSGPSEQYF. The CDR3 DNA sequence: TGTGCCAGCAGCGTCTCGGGCCCGAGCGAGCAGTACTTC.

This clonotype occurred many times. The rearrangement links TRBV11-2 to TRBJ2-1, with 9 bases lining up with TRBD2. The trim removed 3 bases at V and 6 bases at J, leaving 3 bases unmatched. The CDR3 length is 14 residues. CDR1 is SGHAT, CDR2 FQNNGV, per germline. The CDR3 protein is CASSLGLARNEQFF. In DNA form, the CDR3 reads TGTGCCAGCAGCTTGGGACTAGCACGCAATGAGCAGTTCTTC.

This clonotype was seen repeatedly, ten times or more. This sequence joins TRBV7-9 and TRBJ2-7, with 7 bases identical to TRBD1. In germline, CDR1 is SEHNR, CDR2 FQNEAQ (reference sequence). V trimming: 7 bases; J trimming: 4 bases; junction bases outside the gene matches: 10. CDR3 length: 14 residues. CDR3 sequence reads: CASNRGQDPYEQYF. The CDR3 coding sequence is TGTGCCAGCAACCGCGGACAGGATCCTTACGAGCAGTACTTC.

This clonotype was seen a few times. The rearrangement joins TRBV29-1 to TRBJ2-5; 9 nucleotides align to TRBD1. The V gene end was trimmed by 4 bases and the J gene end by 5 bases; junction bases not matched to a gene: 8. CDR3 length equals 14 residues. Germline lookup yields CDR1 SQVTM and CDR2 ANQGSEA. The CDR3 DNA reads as TGCAGCGTTGTTCGGGACAGGGATACGGAGACCCAGTACTTC. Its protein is CSVVRDRDTETQYF. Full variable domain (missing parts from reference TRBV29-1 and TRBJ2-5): SAVISQKPSRDICQRGTSLTIQCQVDSQVTMMFWYRQQPGQSLTLIATANQGSEATYESGFVIDKFPISRPNLTFSTLTVSNMSPEDSSIYLCSVVRDRDTETQYFGPGTRLLVL.

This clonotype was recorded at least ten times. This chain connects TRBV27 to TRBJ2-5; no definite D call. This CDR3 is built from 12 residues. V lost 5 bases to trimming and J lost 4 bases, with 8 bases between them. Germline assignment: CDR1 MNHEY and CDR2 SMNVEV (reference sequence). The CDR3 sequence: CASSGNLETQYF. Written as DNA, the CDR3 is TGTGCCAGCAGTGGGAACCTAGAGACCCAGTACTTC.

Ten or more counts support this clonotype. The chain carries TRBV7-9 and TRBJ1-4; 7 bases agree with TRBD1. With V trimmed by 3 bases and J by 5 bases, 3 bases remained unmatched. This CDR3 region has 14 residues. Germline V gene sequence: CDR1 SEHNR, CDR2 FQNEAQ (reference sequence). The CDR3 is CASSLGQINEKLFF. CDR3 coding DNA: TGTGCCAGCAGCTTGGGACAGATCAATGAAAAACTGTTTTTT.

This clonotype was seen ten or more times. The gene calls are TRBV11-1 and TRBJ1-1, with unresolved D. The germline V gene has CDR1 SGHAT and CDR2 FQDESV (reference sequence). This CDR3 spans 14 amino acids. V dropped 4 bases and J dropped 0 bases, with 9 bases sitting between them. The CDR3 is CASSSTSMNTEAFF. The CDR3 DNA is TGTGCCAGCAGCTCAACCTCCATGAACACTGAAGCTTTCTTT.